The 19 T cell receptor beta chains below were found in one sample sequenced in a study of T cells in Graves' hyperthyroidism and ophthalmopathy. Researchers took RNA transcripts and amplified the TCR beta CDR3 regions from them. In the first-round RT-PCR of the TCR CDR3, the HTBI primer set was used. TCRdb processed the multiplex PCR reads anew with MiXCR; each CDR3 protein has one entry. The repertoire holds about 700,000 distinct CDR3 sequences, less than 15% seen once, with about 9.4% in the top ten. Sequences were obtained from blood. These receptor sequences come from a young woman with Graves' hyperthyroidism.

This clonotype was picked up many times. The chain couples TRBV5-1 to TRBJ2-2; D perhaps matches TRBD2 (5 bases). Trimming cost V 0 bases and J 1 base, with 7 bases left between them. The CDR3 is made up of 15 amino acids. Germline CDR1 is SGHRS and CDR2 is YFSETQ. CDR3 sequence reads: CASSLAGENTGELFF. The CDR3, as DNA: TGCGCCAGCAGCTTGGCCGGGGAGAACACCGGGGAGCTGTTTTTT.

Ten or more counts support this clonotype. The rearrangement links TRBV7-2 to TRBJ2-7; TRBD2 is a possible D gene (6 bases). Germline V lookup: CDR1 SGHTA, CDR2 FQGNSA. This CDR3 contains 15 residues. Trimming shortened V by 0 bases and J by 7 bases, and 16 bases separated the two germline ends. The CDR3 DNA reads TGTGCCAGCAGCTTAGCGGGACTGCTGAGTGCTGAGCAGTACTTC. It encodes CASSLAGLLSAEQYF.

This clonotype was detected ten times or more. This sequence joins TRBV2 and TRBJ2-1, with D unresolved. Trimming pared 5 bases from V and 8 bases from J, leaving 13 bases between. The CDR3 loop spans 13 amino acids. Per the germline V gene, CDR1 is SNHLY and CDR2 is FYNNEI. The CDR3 reads CASSKAQRYEQFF. The CDR3 DNA reads as TGTGCCAGCAGTAAGGCCCAGAGGTATGAGCAGTTCTTC.

The chain has TRBV18 and TRBJ1-2, with 7 bases fitting TRBD1. V lost 6 bases to trimming and J lost 8 bases; unmatched junction nucleotides: 12. Per germline, CDR1 KGHSH and CDR2 LQKENI. This CDR3 contains 14 residues. The CDR3 coding sequence is TGTGCCAGCTCTCAAGACAGGGCGAGATTGGGCTACACCTTC. Residues: CASSQDRARLGYTF.

The chain carries TRBV2 and TRBJ1-6, with D perhaps TRBD1 (5 bases). V was pared by 4 bases and J by 7 bases, with 11 bases between. CDR3 length: 14 residues. The germline CDR1 and CDR2 sequences are SNHLY and FYNNEI. The CDR3 sequence is CASSVRGKNSPLHF. DNA for the CDR3: TGTGCCAGCAGTGTAAGGGGAAAGAATTCACCCCTCCACTTT.

V gene TRBV27 combines with J gene TRBJ1-5, with D possibly TRBD1 on 5 matching bases. V lost 6 bases to trimming and J lost 11 bases, with 17 bases between them. The length of the CDR3 is 13 residues. Germline CDR1 and CDR2: MNHEY and SMNVEV (reference sequence). The CDR3 sequence: CASSPGSSLAQHF. CDR3 coding DNA: TGTGCCAGCAGCCCAGGGTCCTCATTGGCCCAGCATTTT.

In this sample, this clonotype turned up many times. V and J are TRBV7-9 and TRBJ2-7; 13 bases align to TRBD2. CDR3 length: 15 residues. V lost 3 bases and J lost 4; bases outside the gene matches: 3. Germline V CDR1 and CDR2: SEHNR, FQNEAQ (reference sequence). Here the CDR3 reads CASSFGLAGEYEQYF. In nucleotides, the CDR3 is TGTGCCAGCAGCTTTGGACTAGCGGGAGAATACGAGCAGTACTTC.

A single count supports this clonotype. The chain has TRBV25-1 and TRBJ1-5, with 8 bases identical to TRBD1. V dropped 8 bases and J dropped 6; count of bases not matched to a gene: 12. The CDR3 contains 15 residues. In germline, CDR1 is MGHDK, CDR2 SYGVNS. Here the CDR3 DNA reads TGTGCCAGCTTGCCCGACTCAGGGGGCCTTCAGCCCCAGCATTTT. Translation gives CASLPDSGGLQPQHF. The full variable domain, completed using reference TRBV25-1 and TRBJ1-5, is EADIYQTPRYLVIGTGKKITLECSQTMGHDKMYWYQQDPGMELHLIHYSYGVNSTEKGDLSSESTVSRIRTEHFPLTLESARPSHTSQYLCASLPDSGGLQPQHFGDGTRLSIL.

Only a few counts were recorded for this clonotype. The chain carries TRBV12-3 or TRBV12-4 and TRBJ2-3, with 13 bases matching TRBD2. CDR3 size: 16 residues. J gave up 4 bases and V 4 bases, and 5 bases lay outside the gene matches. CDR3 sequence: CASSYGLAGVADTQYF. The CDR3 region has the DNA TGTGCCAGCAGTTACGGACTAGCGGGAGTTGCAGATACGCAGTATTTT.

This clonotype was counted many times. The chain is built from TRBV10-3 and TRBJ2-7, with D perhaps matching TRBD2 (8 bases). In germline, CDR1 is ENHRY, CDR2 SYGVKD. The CDR3 has 17 amino acids. Trimming removed 6 bases from V and 2 bases from J, with 23 bases in between. CDR3: CAIREQGWSGRTYEQYF. CDR3 bases: TGTGCCATCAGAGAACAGGGGTGGAGCGGGAGAACCTACGAGCAGTACTTC.

This chain joins TRBV6-2 or TRBV6-3 and TRBJ2-1; D gene ambiguous. Germline CDR1 reads MNHEY; CDR2 reads SVGEGT. The CDR3 is 14 residues long. Trimming left V 1 base short and J 9 bases short, with 13 bases between. CDR3 in amino acids: CASSYYVGNREQFF. In DNA form, the CDR3 reads TGTGCCAGCAGTTACTATGTGGGGAATCGTGAGCAGTTCTTC.

The sample holds many counts of this clonotype. The junction departs from the called germline gene at one end, perhaps through a read error. This sequence joins TRBV20-1 and TRBJ2-5, with no clear D. The germline CDR1 and CDR2 sequences are DFQATT and SNEGSKA (reference sequence). The CDR3 covers 12 residues. CDR3 DNA: TGCAGTGCGAGAGGCAGGACAGAGACCCAGTACTTC. Amino acids: CSARGRTETQYF.

Many counts were recorded for this clonotype. This chain links TRBV6-1 with TRBJ2-5; 10 positions match TRBD2. This CDR3 is 15 amino acids long. The V segment lost 5 bases and the J segment 1 base; nucleotides outside the gene matches: 4. Looked up from germline, CDR1 is MNHNS and CDR2 is SASEGT. The CDR3 reads CASSSGTSAQETQYF. As DNA, the CDR3 is TGTGCCAGCAGTTCCGGGACTAGCGCCCAAGAGACCCAGTACTTC.

The sample holds a few counts of this clonotype. The rearrangement links TRBV29-1 to TRBJ1-1; D is possibly TRBD1 (5 bases). Trimming removed 4 bases at V and 4 bases at J, with 10 bases between. Germline CDR1 is SQVTM and CDR2 is ANQGSEA. This CDR3 has 12 amino acids. In nucleotides, the CDR3 is TGCAGCGTTGCTTGGGGGGGCACTGAAGCTTTCTTT. Encoded protein: CSVAWGGTEAFF.

The gene calls are TRBV24-1 and TRBJ2-1; either TRBD1 or TRBD2 may supply D (5 bases each). V lost 0 bases and J 10 bases, leaving 9 bases between the germline ends. CDR1 and CDR2 (germline): KGHDR, SFDVKD. This CDR3 is built from 13 residues. The CDR3 nucleotides are TGTGCCACCAGTGATTTGCACGGGACGGAGCAGTTCTTC. Its protein is CATSDLHGTEQFF.

This clonotype has at least ten counts. The V and J genes are TRBV11-3 and TRBJ2-1; D may be TRBD2 (6 bases). V was pared by 1 base and J by 6 bases, with 13 bases between. Germline V gene sequence: CDR1 SGHNT, CDR2 YENEEA. This CDR3 comprises 15 residues. The CDR3 here is CASSLGVAEGNEQFF. CDR3 sequence (DNA): TGTGCCAGCAGCTTAGGAGTAGCGGAAGGCAATGAGCAGTTCTTC.

This clonotype was observed at least ten times. The rearrangement links TRBV2 to TRBJ2-3, with no clear D. V dropped 6 bases and J dropped 2 bases, with 9 bases sitting between them. CDR3 size: 13 residues. Germline-derived CDR1 and CDR2 are SNHLY and FYNNEI. Here the CDR3 DNA reads TGTGCCAGCAGAGCTCGAACCACAGATACGCAGTATTTT. Its translation: CASRARTTDTQYF.

This clonotype was observed many times. The chain links TRBV28 to TRBJ2-2; no definite D call. Germline V gene lookup returns CDR1 MDHEN and CDR2 SYDVKM. CDR3 length: 15 amino acids. V lost 3 bases and J 2 bases, leaving 10 bases between the germline ends. For the CDR3, the DNA is TGTGCCAGCAGTTTCTCCCCCGCCAACACCGGGGAGCTGTTTTTT. Amino acid sequence: CASSFSPANTGELFF.

This clonotype was seen many times. The chain couples TRBV7-9 to TRBJ1-1, with TRBD1 matching 7 bases. The CDR3 consists of 15 residues. CDR1 and CDR2 (germline): SEHNR, FQNEAQ (reference sequence). The junction had 7 bases not matched to a gene; V was cut back by 5 bases and J by 1 base. The CDR3 loop is CASSVNRGGNTEAFF. The CDR3 nucleotides are TGTGCCAGCAGCGTCAACAGGGGAGGGAACACTGAAGCTTTCTTT.